A single sample gave rise to the 27 T cell receptor beta chains below, sequenced in a study of shared clonotypes between healthy human individuals. The repertoire was sequenced with immunoSEQ multiplex PCR; TCRdb's copy has only in-frame clones and lacks some. The table records 2 million to 2.5 million clones, under 95% of them present only once. The specimen sequenced was naive CD4+ T cells from PBMCs. The subset denotes: CD45RA+ positively selected. The origin of the receptors is a man aged 18 to 29 in good health. Some clones in this sample may be carry-over from other donors' samples.

The CDR3 DNA sequence: TGTGCCAGCAGCTTAGAACGGGGACAGAGCTCCTACAATGAGCAGTTCTTC. Translation gives CASSLERGQSSYNEQFF. The genes are TRBV7-9 and TRBJ2-1; TRBD1 matches 7 bases. The CDR3 length is 17 residues. Trimming at V came to 1 base and at J to 0 bases, leaving 6 bases not matched to a gene. Germline CDR1 reads SEHNR; CDR2 reads FQNEAQ (reference sequence).

Comment on this clone: The sample has other DNA sequences that encode this CDR3 too. The rearrangement links TRBV18 to TRBJ2-3; tentative D call: TRBD1 (5 bases). The V gene's germline CDR1 is KGHSH and CDR2 LQKENI. The CDR3 sequence is 14 residues long. The V end lost 2 bases, the J end lost 0 bases, and 6 bases lay between the germline ends. In DNA form, the CDR3 reads TGTGCCAGCTCACCAAGGACAAGCACAGATACGCAGTATTTT. This gives the protein CASSPRTSTDTQYF.

V is TRBV6-6 and J is TRBJ2-3, with D tentatively TRBD2 (6 bases). V was clipped by 2 bases and J by 2 bases, with 8 bases between them. The CDR3 has 14 residues. The germline gives CDR1 MNHNY, CDR2 SVGAGI (reference sequence). This CDR3 reads CASSYGGDTDTQYF. CDR3 sequence (DNA): TGTGCCAGCAGTTACGGCGGGGACACAGATACGCAGTATTTT.

V gene TRBV5-6 combines with J gene TRBJ1-3, with TRBD1 matching 7 bases. V lost 1 base to trimming and J lost 0 bases; unmatched junction nucleotides: 1. CDR3 size: 15 residues. In germline, CDR1 is SGHDT, CDR2 YYEEEE. CDR3 loop: CASSLQGVSGNTIYF. The CDR3 DNA reads as TGTGCCAGCAGCTTGCAGGGGGTCTCTGGAAACACCATATATTTT.

This sequence joins TRBV2 and TRBJ1-3; 11 bases agree with TRBD1. The trim removed 6 bases at V and 0 bases at J, leaving 13 bases unmatched. Germline values: CDR1 SNHLY, CDR2 FYNNEI. This CDR3 is built from 19 residues. The CDR3 loop is CASRPRAGTGGISGNTIYF. CDR3 coding DNA: TGTGCCAGCAGACCTCGAGCCGGGACAGGGGGAATCTCTGGAAACACCATATATTTT.

Comment on this clone: The same CDR3 is also encoded by other DNA sequences in this sample. V and J are TRBV18 and TRBJ2-3; no reliable D call. V was cut by 2 bases and J by 6 bases, with 6 bases left in between. The CDR3 is 12 amino acids. Germline V gene sequence: CDR1 KGHSH, CDR2 LQKENI. For the CDR3, the DNA is TGTGCCAGCTCACCAAAGGCGGATACGCAGTATTTT. Its translation: CASSPKADTQYF.

On this clone itself: Other nucleotide sequences in the sample specify the same CDR3. The rearrangement joins TRBV7-2 to TRBJ1-5; D possibly corresponds to TRBD1 (5 bases). The CDR3 is 15 residues long. V was pared by 1 base and J by 1 base, with 8 bases between. The germline gives CDR1 SGHTA, CDR2 FQGNSA. The CDR3: CASSLVSGSNQPQHF. The CDR3 DNA reads TGTGCCAGCAGCTTAGTGTCAGGGAGCAATCAGCCCCAGCATTTT.

CDR3 amino acids: CASSLSGQYGYTF. The CDR3 DNA reads as TGTGCCAGCAGTTTATCGGGACAGTATGGCTACACCTTC. The V gene is TRBV6-5, the J gene TRBJ1-2; 7 bases are a match to TRBD1. CDR3 length: 13 amino acids. V was pared by 4 bases and J by 5 bases, with 4 bases of the junction left unmatched. Germline CDR1 is MNHEY and CDR2 is SVGAGI.

The chain has TRBV18 and TRBJ2-3, with TRBD1 matching over 8 bases. The CDR3 covers 14 residues. Trimming took 3 bases from V and 3 from J; bases not matched to a gene: 2. Looked up from germline, CDR1 is KGHSH and CDR2 is LQKENI. The CDR3 DNA sequence: TGTGCCAGCTCACCGGACAGGGTGACAGATACGCAGTATTTT. It yields the protein CASSPDRVTDTQYF.

Comment on this clone: The sample carries other DNA sequences with the same CDR3. This chain joins TRBV20-1 and TRBJ2-7; the D is unclear. Germline V gene data show CDR1 as DFQATT and CDR2 as SNEGSKA (reference sequence). CDR3 size: 10 residues. V was clipped by 1 base and J by 6 bases, with 4 bases between them. CDR3 nucleotides: TGCAGTGCTAGAGTAGGCGAGCAGTACTTC. It yields the protein CSARVGEQYF.

This clone was seen a handful of times. In the same sample, other DNA sequences code for this CDR3. The gene calls are TRBV5-1 and TRBJ1-1, with 8 bases matching TRBD1. The CDR3 has 13 residues. The V gene's germline CDR1 is SGHRS and CDR2 YFSETQ. V lost 4 bases to trimming and J lost 4 bases; unmatched junction nucleotides: 3. The CDR3 DNA reads TGCGCCAGCAGCCAAGACAGGGGCACTGAAGCTTTCTTT. Protein product: CASSQDRGTEAFF.

The V and J genes are TRBV10-1 and TRBJ1-1; D unresolved. Germline CDR1 is WNHNN and CDR2 is SYGVQD (reference sequence). V was clipped by 6 bases and J by 0 bases, with 11 bases between them. This CDR3 is 14 amino acids long. The CDR3 coding sequence is TGCGCCAGCAGGGACCGCGGGATGAACACTGAAGCTTTCTTT. Translation gives CASRDRGMNTEAFF.

The V gene is TRBV6-1, the J gene TRBJ2-3; D call uncertain. Germline V gives CDR1 MNHNS, CDR2 SASEGT. The CDR3 loop spans 15 amino acids. V lost 3 bases and J 1 base, leaving 11 bases between the germline ends. CDR3 in amino acids: CASSDRTPRTDTQYF. CDR3 DNA sequence: TGTGCCAGCAGTGATAGGACCCCCCGCACAGATACGCAGTATTTT.

The chain's CDR3 is CASSLVGLAQNTQYF. CDR3 coding DNA: TGTGCCAGCAGCTTGGTGGGACTAGCACAGAATACGCAGTATTTT. The V gene is TRBV5-4, the J gene TRBJ2-3; 9 bases align to TRBD2. CDR3 length: 15 residues. V was pared by 0 bases and J by 7 bases, with 6 bases of the junction left unmatched. Germline V lookup: CDR1 SGHNT, CDR2 YYREEE (reference sequence).

The rearrangement links TRBV28 to TRBJ1-3; tentative D call: TRBD1 (5 bases). Trimming removed 6 bases at V and 9 bases at J, with 18 bases between. Per the germline V gene, CDR1 is MDHEN and CDR2 is SYDVKM. This CDR3 has 14 amino acids. CDR3 DNA: TGTGCCAGCAGAACCGGGACCCACCCGGTCACCATATATTTT. This gives the protein CASRTGTHPVTIYF.

This sequence joins TRBV29-1 and TRBJ2-3; D unclear. Per the germline V gene, CDR1 is SQVTM and CDR2 is ANQGSEA. CDR3 length equals 13 residues. Trimming cost V 5 bases and J 4 bases, with 13 bases left between them. The CDR3 nucleotides are TGCAGCGTTTTCGGTCAGTCTTCAGATACGCAGTATTTT. Translating it yields CSVFGQSSDTQYF.

As regards this clone: Other DNA variants within this sample encode the same CDR3. This chain joins TRBV7-2 and TRBJ2-1; 8 nucleotides line up with TRBD1. Germline CDR1 and CDR2: SGHTA and FQGNSA. The CDR3 has 15 amino acids. V trimming: 3 bases; J trimming: 0 bases; junction bases outside the gene matches: 1. The CDR3 region is CASSFDRGSYNEQFF. The DNA of the CDR3 is TGTGCCAGCAGCTTCGACAGGGGCTCCTACAATGAGCAGTTCTTC.

This chain connects TRBV6-6 to TRBJ1-2; unclear D gene. V was clipped by 0 bases and J by 5 bases, with 13 bases between them. Germline CDR1 reads MNHNY; CDR2 reads SVGAGI (reference sequence). The CDR3 covers 15 residues. The CDR3 reads CASSYSRTGGYGYTF. CDR3 coding DNA: TGTGCCAGCAGTTACTCGCGGACCGGAGGTTATGGCTACACCTTC.

This sequence joins TRBV19 and TRBJ2-2; 9 bases agree with TRBD2. The CDR3 covers 15 residues. J was trimmed by 3 bases and V by 6 bases; bases with no gene match: 5. The germline V gene encodes CDR1 LNHDA and CDR2 SQIVND (reference sequence). CDR3 region: CASRDEREDTGELFF. In DNA, the CDR3 is TGTGCCAGTAGAGATGAGCGGGAGGACACCGGGGAGCTGTTTTTT. The whole variable domain, filled in from reference TRBV19 and TRBJ2-2, reads DGGITQSPKYLFRKEGQNVTLSCEQNLNHDAMYWYRQDPGQGLRLIYYSQIVNDFQKGDIAEGYSVSREKKESFPLTVTSAQKNPTAFYLCASRDEREDTGELFFGEGSRLTVL.

The chain carries TRBV6-1 and TRBJ2-2, with D possibly being TRBD2 (6 bases). The CDR3 has 15 residues. The V end lost 5 bases, the J end lost 9 bases, and 19 bases lay between the germline ends. CDR1 is MNHNS and CDR2 is SASEGT in the germline V gene. The CDR3 reads CASSLRLGATWELFF. CDR3 sequence (DNA): TGTGCCAGCAGTCTTCGACTAGGGGCGACCTGGGAGCTGTTTTTT.

This chain uses TRBV28 with TRBJ2-3, with a tentative D call TRBD2 (7 bases). The V gene's germline CDR1 is MDHEN and CDR2 SYDVKM. There are 16 residues in the CDR3. Trimming took 8 bases from V and 5 from J, leaving 23 bases between them. CDR3: CASGLIRGGEGDTQYF. The DNA for the CDR3 is TGTGCCAGCGGCCTAATCCGAGGGGGGGAGGGAGATACGCAGTATTTT.

The gene calls are TRBV18 and TRBJ2-7, with TRBD2 matching over 11 bases. The length of the CDR3 is 14 residues. Per the germline V gene, CDR1 is KGHSH and CDR2 is LQKENI. V trimming: 3 bases; J trimming: 7 bases; junction bases outside the gene matches: 5. The CDR3 sequence: CASSPGTSGGEQYF. The CDR3 nucleotides read TGTGCCAGCTCACCGGGAACTAGCGGGGGAGAGCAGTACTTC.

This chain connects TRBV10-3 to TRBJ2-3, with 9 positions matching TRBD2. Germline V CDR1 and CDR2: ENHRY, SYGVKD. This CDR3 region has 17 residues. The V segment lost 1 base and the J segment 1 base; nucleotides outside the gene matches: 6. In DNA, the CDR3 is TGTGCCATCAGTGAGTACCCGATAGCGGGAGGCACAGATACGCAGTATTTT. As protein: CAISEYPIAGGTDTQYF.

This chain uses TRBV9 with TRBJ2-1; 10 positions agree with TRBD2. The CDR3 extends over 15 amino acids. CDR1 is SGDLS, CDR2 YYNGEE, per germline. Trimming took 3 bases from V and 9 from J; bases not matched to a gene: 9. The CDR3 here is CASSAIAGGWGEQFF. The CDR3 nucleotides are TGTGCCAGCAGCGCTATAGCGGGAGGATGGGGTGAGCAGTTCTTC. The whole variable domain, remainder taken from reference TRBV9 and TRBJ2-1, is DSGVTQTPKHLITATGQRVTLRCSPRSGDLSVYWYQQSLDQGLQFLIQYYNGEERAKGNILERFSAQQFPDLHSELNLSSLELGDSALYFCASSAIAGGWGEQFFGPGTRLTVL.

The J gene is TRBJ1-2, the V gene TRBV28, with unresolved D. V lost 6 bases, J lost 4 bases, and 15 bases lay in between. The CDR3 has 14 residues. CDR1 MDHEN and CDR2 SYDVKM come from the germline V gene. DNA of the CDR3: TGTGCCAGCAGCGGCGAGGGCAGCAGCTATGGCTACACCTTC. This gives the protein CASSGEGSSYGYTF.

In nucleotides, the CDR3 is TGTGCCAGCAGCTCCCAATCGCAGGGTATCCGTACCGGGGAGCTGTTTTTT. Its protein product is CASSSQSQGIRTGELFF. This chain links TRBV11-2 with TRBJ2-2, with a tentative D call TRBD1 (5 bases). The germline V gene has CDR1 SGHAT and CDR2 FQNNGV. This CDR3 spans 17 amino acids. V was trimmed by 4 bases and J by 5 bases, leaving 20 bases between them.

The J gene is TRBJ2-7, the V gene TRBV30; no firm D call. In germline, CDR1 is GTSNPN, CDR2 SVGIG (reference sequence). The V end was cut by 5 bases, the J end by 3 bases, with 11 bases between. The CDR3 spans 12 residues. CDR3 region: CAWGRLDYEQYF. The DNA for the CDR3 is TGTGCCTGGGGCCGACTGGACTACGAGCAGTACTTC. Supplemented by reference TRBV30 and TRBJ2-7, the full variable domain reads SQTIHQWPATLVQPVGSPLSLECTVEGTSNPNLYWYRQAAGRGLQLLFYSVGIGQISSEVPQNLSASRPQDRQFILSSKKLLLSDSGFYLCAWGRLDYEQYFGPGTRLTVT.